These 24 T cell receptor beta chains were all obtained from the same sample, sequenced in a study of blood T cell repertoires in COVID-19. Using immunoSEQ multiplex PCR, the repertoire was profiled, and TCRdb retains in-frame clones only, with some absent. The profile shows just under 350,000 clones, over 70% of them singletons. Source material: peripheral blood. The receptors here all came from a woman between 50 and 59 years old with COVID-19, enrolled during active disease.

V is TRBV2 and J is TRBJ2-5; D is unresolved. The germline CDR1 and CDR2 sequences are SNHLY and FYNNEI. The CDR3 totals 14 residues. Deletions cut 6 bases from V and 2 bases from J, with 13 bases between. The CDR3 DNA reads as TGTGCCAGCAGCGAAAGTAGAGTTCAAGAGACCCAGTACTTC. Residues: CASSESRVQETQYF.

The V gene is TRBV10-3, the J gene TRBJ2-3, with TRBD1 matching 8 bases. The CDR3 runs to 13 residues. Germline assignment: CDR1 ENHRY and CDR2 SYGVKD. V was clipped by 10 bases and J by 6 bases; unmatched bases: 9. CDR3 amino acids: CATKGTGEDTQYF. The CDR3 DNA is TGTGCCACCAAGGGGACAGGTGAGGATACGCAGTATTTT.

This clone was recorded once. V is TRBV15 and J is TRBJ2-3, with 8 bases identical to TRBD2. V lost 0 bases and J lost 3; bases outside the gene matches: 2. Germline CDR1 LNHNV, CDR2 YYDKDF (reference sequence). CDR3 length: 15 amino acids. CDR3 region: CATSREAGGTDTQYF. The CDR3 DNA sequence: TGTGCCACCAGCAGAGAGGCGGGAGGAACAGATACGCAGTATTTT.

The chain links TRBV30 to TRBJ1-2, with D uncertain. CDR1 GTSNPN and CDR2 SVGIG come from the germline V gene (reference sequence). This CDR3 spans 15 amino acids. V lost 2 bases to trimming and J lost 1 base, with 14 bases between them. The CDR3 spells CAWSPPFYVNYGYTF. CDR3 bases: TGTGCCTGGAGTCCCCCTTTTTATGTTAACTATGGCTACACCTTC.

This clone was counted a single time. This chain connects TRBV19 to TRBJ2-1, with D possibly TRBD1 on 6 matching bases. CDR3 size: 15 residues. Germline V gene sequence: CDR1 LNHDA, CDR2 SQIVND (reference sequence). Trimming left V 2 bases short and J 3 bases short, with 11 bases between. The CDR3 loop reads CASSIFTGYYNEQFF. In DNA, the CDR3 is TGTGCCAGTAGTATATTTACAGGGTACTACAATGAGCAGTTCTTC.

The rearrangement uses TRBV19 and TRBJ1-5, with D perhaps matching TRBD1 (5 bases). The CDR3 is made up of 12 amino acids. The germline V gene encodes CDR1 LNHDA and CDR2 SQIVND (reference sequence). Trimming took 6 bases from V and 5 from J, leaving 8 bases between them. This chain's CDR3 is CASRVRDQPQHF. CDR3 coding DNA: TGTGCCAGTAGAGTCAGGGATCAGCCCCAGCATTTT. The full variable domain, rest sourced from reference TRBV19 and TRBJ1-5, is DGGITQSPKYLFRKEGQNVTLSCEQNLNHDAMYWYRQDPGQGLRLIYYSQIVNDFQKGDIAEGYSVSREKKESFPLTVTSAQKNPTAFYLCASRVRDQPQHFGDGTRLSIL.

On this clone: Its ends do not fully match the called genes, so a read error is possible. The chain couples TRBV6-1 to TRBJ2-7, with 12 positions matching TRBD2. Germline CDR1 and CDR2: MNHNS and SASEGT. This CDR3 comprises 18 residues. The CDR3 sequence: CASSEALSSGRVSYGQYF. Written as DNA, the CDR3 is TGTGCCAGCAGTGAAGCGCTGTCTAGCGGGAGGGTTTCCTACGGGCAGTACTTC.

This clone was seen a single time. The rearrangement links TRBV30 to TRBJ2-5; a weak D match, TRBD1 (6 bases). The V end lost 2 bases, the J end lost 4 bases, and 11 bases lay between the germline ends. From germline, CDR1 is GTSNPN and CDR2 SVGIG (reference sequence). CDR3 length equals 13 residues. The chain's CDR3 is CAWSLGAVETQYF. The CDR3 DNA reads as TGTGCCTGGAGTCTGGGGGCTGTAGAGACCCAGTACTTC.

The chain couples TRBV21-1 to TRBJ2-7; TRBD1 was called by the table and not checked on the DNA. TRBV21-1 is annotated as a pseudogene. The CDR3 has 19 amino acids. CDR3: CASTNGGTPFSQGAYEQYF. In DNA, the CDR3 is TGTGCCAGCACTAACGGCGGGACCCCGTTTTCCCAGGGGGCCTACGAGCAGTACTTC.

The chain joins TRBV20-1 to TRBJ2-3; D call uncertain. The length of the CDR3 is 11 residues. Germline values: CDR1 DFQATT, CDR2 SNEGSKA (reference sequence). V shed 3 bases and J shed 1 base, with 2 bases lying between them. The CDR3 sequence: CSASGTDTQYF. In nucleotides, the CDR3 is TGCAGTGCTAGCGGCACAGATACGCAGTATTTT.

This clone was found many times. V gene TRBV20-1 combines with J gene TRBJ2-1; D remains ambiguous. Trimming cost V 3 bases and J 0 bases, with 9 bases left between them. The CDR3 has 14 amino acids. Germline values: CDR1 DFQATT, CDR2 SNEGSKA (reference sequence). The CDR3 bases are TGCAGTGCTAGTAGCCCCTACTCCTACAATGAGCAGTTCTTC. Translating it yields CSASSPYSYNEQFF.

This clone turned up a few times. The CDR3 coding sequence is TGCGCCAGCAGTCTAGACTCTAGCTCCTACGAGCAGTACTTC. Amino acid sequence: CASSLDSSSYEQYF. The genes are TRBV10-1 and TRBJ2-7, with D uncertain. With 5 bases removed from V and 0 bases from J, the gap between germline ends came to 11 bases. Germline values: CDR1 WNHNN, CDR2 SYGVQD (reference sequence). CDR3 size: 14 residues.

This chain uses TRBV6-5 with TRBJ2-7; 9 bases fit TRBD1. Germline CDR1 and CDR2: MNHEY and SVGAGI. The CDR3 is made up of 13 amino acids. V gave up 6 bases and J gave up 7 bases; unmatched junction bases: 7. CDR3 loop: CASSDRGGREQYF. CDR3 DNA: TGTGCCAGCAGCGACAGGGGGGGCCGGGAGCAGTACTTC.

The chain carries TRBV7-3 and TRBJ2-3; tentative D call: TRBD1 (6 bases). The CDR3 is made up of 15 amino acids. CDR1 is SGHTA, CDR2 FQGTGA, per germline. V was trimmed by 5 bases and J by 0 bases, leaving 12 bases between them. Here the CDR3 DNA reads TGTGCCAGCAGCAGAGACAGGACTAGCACAGATACGCAGTATTTT. It specifies CASSRDRTSTDTQYF.

The V and J genes are TRBV21-1 and TRBJ2-1; the table gives TRBD2 as D, unverified against the DNA. TRBV21-1 is a listed pseudogene. CDR3 length: 16 amino acids. The CDR3 nucleotides read TGTGCCAGCAGCACGCGGACTCGACTAGGCTACAATGAGCAGTTCTTC. It encodes CASSTRTRLGYNEQFF.

The genes are TRBV3-1 (or the pseudogene TRBV3-2) and TRBJ1-2; tentative D call: TRBD1 (6 bases). The CDR3 contains 15 residues. Germline V gene lookup returns CDR1 LGHDT and CDR2 YNNKEL (reference sequence). V was trimmed by 0 bases and J by 5 bases, leaving 13 bases between them. The CDR3 reads CASSQDVQGFYGYTF. DNA for the CDR3: TGTGCCAGCAGCCAAGATGTACAGGGCTTTTATGGCTACACCTTC.

Remarks on this clone: Other nucleotide sequences in the sample specify the same CDR3. The chain has TRBV19 and TRBJ2-7, with D perhaps TRBD1 (6 bases). The V end was cut by 5 bases, the J end by 0 bases, with 11 bases between. This CDR3 comprises 14 residues. The germline CDR1 and CDR2 sequences are LNHDA and SQIVND (reference sequence). CDR3 loop: CASSRQASSYEQYF. For the CDR3, the DNA is TGTGCCAGTAGTCGACAGGCGAGCTCCTACGAGCAGTACTTC.

This rearrangement joins TRBV19 to TRBJ1-1; the match to TRBD1 covers 7 bases. There are 15 residues in the CDR3. The trim removed 7 bases at V and 7 bases at J, leaving 15 bases unmatched. Looked up from germline, CDR1 is LNHDA and CDR2 is SQIVND (reference sequence). CDR3 in amino acids: CASKEYATGSVEAFF. DNA for the CDR3: TGTGCCAGTAAGGAGTATGCGACAGGGTCTGTTGAAGCTTTCTTT.

The chain joins TRBV30 to TRBJ1-5; possible D gene TRBD1, 6 bases. The germline CDR1 and CDR2 sequences are GTSNPN and SVGIG (reference sequence). Trimming took 2 bases from V and 7 from J, leaving 21 bases between them. The CDR3 runs 16 residues. The CDR3 sequence is CAWSSGGRGIWQPQHF. The CDR3 DNA sequence: TGTGCCTGGAGTTCGGGGGGCCGAGGAATTTGGCAGCCCCAGCATTTT.

This clone was seen just once. This rearrangement joins TRBV5-1 to TRBJ2-7, with 11 bases fitting TRBD2. The J segment lost 6 bases and the V segment lost 5 bases, leaving 10 bases of the junction unmatched. Germline V CDR1 and CDR2: SGHRS, YFSETQ. The CDR3 extends over 15 amino acids. The CDR3 loop reads CASRAGTSGSGEQYF. In DNA, the CDR3 is TGCGCCAGCAGGGCCGGGACTAGCGGTTCCGGCGAGCAGTACTTC. The entire variable domain, with the rest obtained from reference TRBV5-1 and TRBJ2-7, is as follows: KAGVTQTPRYLIKTRGQQVTLSCSPISGHRSVSWYQQTPGQGLQFLFEYFSETQRNKGNFPGRFSGRQFSNSRSEMNVSTLELGDSALYLCASRAGTSGSGEQYFGPGTRLTVT.

This chain uses TRBV2 with TRBJ1-2; D perhaps matches TRBD1 (5 bases). Between the trimmed V and J ends, which lost 4 bases and 3 bases, there was a span of 9 bases. This CDR3 comprises 13 residues. CDR1 SNHLY and CDR2 FYNNEI come from the germline V gene. The CDR3 region is CASSGGEDYGYTF. The CDR3 coding sequence is TGTGCCAGCAGTGGAGGGGAGGACTATGGCTACACCTTC.

V usage is TRBV7-2 and J usage is TRBJ2-2; D possibly corresponds to TRBD2 (6 bases). V was clipped by 2 bases and J by 2 bases, with 6 bases between them. Germline CDR1 reads SGHTA; CDR2 reads FQGNSA. CDR3 length: 14 amino acids. The CDR3 coding sequence is TGTGCCAGCAGCTTAACTAGCAACACCGGGGAGCTGTTTTTT. This translates into CASSLTSNTGELFF.

The gene calls are TRBV7-8 and TRBJ2-3, with 12 bases aligning to TRBD2. V lost 4 bases, J lost 0 bases, and 11 bases stayed unmatched. Germline CDR1 and CDR2: SGHVS and FQNEAQ. There are 19 residues in the CDR3. DNA of the CDR3: TGTGCCAGCAGCTGGTCCTCTAGCGGGAGGGCAACCAGCACAGATACGCAGTATTTT. Translation: CASSWSSSGRATSTDTQYF. Filled out from reference TRBV7-8 and TRBJ2-3, the complete variable domain reads GAGVSQSPRYKVAKRGQDVALRCDPISGHVSLFWYQQALGQGPEFLTYFQNEAQLDKSGLPSDRFFAERPEGSVSTLKIQRTQQEDSAVYLCASSWSSSGRATSTDTQYFGPGTRLTVL.

This clone was counted only a few times. The J gene is TRBJ1-1, the V gene TRBV7-9, with 8 bases identical to TRBD1. Germline lookup yields CDR1 SEHNR and CDR2 FQNEAQ (reference sequence). The CDR3 spans 13 residues. The trim removed 5 bases at V and 8 bases at J, leaving 7 bases unmatched. CDR3 region: CASSPPGQAEAFF. The DNA for the CDR3 is TGTGCCAGCAGCCCCCCGGGACAGGCGGAAGCTTTCTTT. Supplemented by reference TRBV7-9 and TRBJ1-1, the full variable domain reads DTGVSQNPRHKITKRGQNVTFRCDPISEHNRLYWYRQTLGQGPEFLTYFQNEAQLEKSRLLSDRFSAERPKGSFSTLEIQRTEQGDSAMYLCASSPPGQAEAFFGQGTRLTVV.